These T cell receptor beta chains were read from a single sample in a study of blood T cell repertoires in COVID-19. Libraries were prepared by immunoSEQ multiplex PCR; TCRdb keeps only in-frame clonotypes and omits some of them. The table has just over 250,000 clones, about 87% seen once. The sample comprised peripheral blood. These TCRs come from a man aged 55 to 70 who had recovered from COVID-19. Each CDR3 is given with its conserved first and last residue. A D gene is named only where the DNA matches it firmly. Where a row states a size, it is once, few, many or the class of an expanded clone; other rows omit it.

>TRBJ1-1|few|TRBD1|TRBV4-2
CASSHLRQGENTEAFF
TGTGCCAGCAGCCACCTACGACAGGGAGAGAACACTGAAGCTTTCTTT
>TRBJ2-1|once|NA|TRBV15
CATSRDDKNEQFF
TGTGCCACCAGCAGAGATGACAAAAATGAGCAGTTCTTC
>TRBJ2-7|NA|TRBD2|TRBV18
CASSPRSGTSGGPSYEQYF
TGTGCCAGCTCACCTCGGAGCGGGACTAGCGGGGGGCCCTCCTACGAGCAGTACTTC
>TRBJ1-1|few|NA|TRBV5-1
CASSRSLMNTEAFF
TGCGCCAGCAGCCGTAGCCTCATGAACACTGAAGCTTTCTTT
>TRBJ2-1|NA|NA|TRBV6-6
CASSDKVKQFF
TGTGCCAGCAGTGACAAGGTGAAGCAGTTCTTC
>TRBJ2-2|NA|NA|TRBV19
CASRPGLQSFRELFF
TGTGCCAGTAGACCGGGACTGCAATCCTTTCGGGAGCTGTTTTTT
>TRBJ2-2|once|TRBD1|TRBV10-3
CAISRQGAGELFF
TGTGCCATCAGTCGACAGGGTGCCGGGGAGCTGTTTTTT
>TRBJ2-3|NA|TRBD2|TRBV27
CASTGGFTDTQYF
TGTGCCAGCACGGGGGGGTTCACAGATACGCAGTATTTT
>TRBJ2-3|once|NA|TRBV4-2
CASSQDEQGPSSTDTQYF
TGTGCCAGCAGCCAAGATGAGCAGGGGCCATCTAGCACAGATACGCAGTATTTT
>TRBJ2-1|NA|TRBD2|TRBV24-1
CATSDGLAGGYEQFF
TGTGCCACCAGTGACGGACTAGCGGGGGGGTACGAGCAGTTCTTC
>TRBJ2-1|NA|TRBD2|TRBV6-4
CASRGTSGGFNEQFF
TGTGCCAGCAGGGGGACTAGCGGGGGTTTCAATGAGCAGTTCTTC
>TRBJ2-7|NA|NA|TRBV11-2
CASSPGGYEQYF
TGTGCCAGCAGCCCCGGCGGATACGAGCAGTACTTC
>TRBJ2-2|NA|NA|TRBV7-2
CASSLVVGGTGELFF
TGTGCCAGCAGCTTAGTCGTAGGCGGCACCGGGGAGCTGTTTTTT
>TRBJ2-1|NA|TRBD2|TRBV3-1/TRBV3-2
CASSPRTSGGDEQFF
TGTGCCAGCAGCCCAAGGACTAGCGGGGGAGATGAGCAGTTCTTC
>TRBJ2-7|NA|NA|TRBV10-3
CAISVVEVEQYF
TGTGCCATCAGCGTCGTAGAGGTGGAGCAGTACTTC
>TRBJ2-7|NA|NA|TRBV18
CASSPSTYEQYF
TGTGCCAGCTCACCATCTACCTACGAGCAGTACTTC
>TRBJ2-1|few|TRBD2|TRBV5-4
CASSIPRDAAGVSYNEQFF
TGTGCCAGCAGCATCCCCCGGGACGCAGCGGGGGTATCCTACAATGAGCAGTTCTTC
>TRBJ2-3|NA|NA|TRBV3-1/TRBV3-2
CASSRRVIQTGGLRDTQYF
TGTGCCAGCAGTCGAAGAGTTATTCAGACCGGCGGCCTCCGAGATACGCAGTATTTT
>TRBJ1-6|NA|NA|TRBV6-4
CASSAGVHSPLHF
TGTGCCAGCAGCGCAGGGGTTCATTCACCCCTCCACTTT
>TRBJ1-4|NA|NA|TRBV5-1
CASSFQGTNEKLFF
TGCGCCAGCAGCTTCCAGGGGACTAATGAAAAACTGTTTTTT
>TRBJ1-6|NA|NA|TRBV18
CASSPLSPQGRNSPLHF
TGTGCCAGCTCCCCTTTATCGCCACAGGGTCGGAATTCACCCCTCCACTTT
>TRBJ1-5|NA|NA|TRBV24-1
CATSDTGQQPQHF
TGTGCCACCAGTGATACCGGACAGCAGCCCCAGCATTTT
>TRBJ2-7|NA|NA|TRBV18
CASSSKGVGYEQYF
TGTGCCAGCTCATCAAAGGGGGTGGGGTACGAGCAGTACTTC
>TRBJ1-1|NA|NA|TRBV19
CASSTGPRTSIAEAFF
TGTGCCAGTAGTACCGGGCCCCGGACAAGCATTGCTGAAGCTTTCTTT
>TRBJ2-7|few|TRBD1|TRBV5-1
CASSVTGDQQYF
TGCGCCAGCAGCGTGACAGGGGACCAGCAGTACTTC